The 25 T cell receptor beta chains below were found in one sample sequenced in a study of shared clonotypes between healthy human individuals. Profiling relied on immunoSEQ multiplex PCR, and the TCRdb table lists in-frame clones only, not all of them. The sample lists about 2 million clones; approximately 94% were seen once. CD45RO-negative, CCR7-selected cells formed the naive CD8 fraction, which excluded terminally differentiated effector memory CD45RA+ cells. Sequencing was performed on naive CD8+ T cells sorted from blood. These receptors all come from a young man in good health.

The rearrangement uses TRBV7-9 and TRBJ2-7; TRBD1 agrees at 10 bases. CDR3 length: 12 residues. With V trimmed by 4 bases and J by 7 bases, 1 base remained unmatched. Germline CDR1 and CDR2: SEHNR and FQNEAQ (reference sequence). CDR3 bases: TGTGCCAGCAGCTGGGGACAGGGGGAGCAGTACTTC. Amino acids: CASSWGQGEQYF.

The rearrangement uses TRBV9 and TRBJ2-2, with no clear D. This CDR3 spans 15 amino acids. The V gene lost 3 bases and the J gene lost 2 bases, with 11 bases spanning the gap. Germline V gene lookup returns CDR1 SGDLS and CDR2 YYNGEE. CDR3: CASSGAVVNTGELFF. Here the CDR3 DNA reads TGTGCCAGCAGCGGTGCCGTAGTAAACACCGGGGAGCTGTTTTTT.

This clone was seen a single time. This rearrangement joins TRBV27 to TRBJ1-2; the match to TRBD1 covers 8 bases. The CDR3 sequence is 11 residues long. V was clipped by 10 bases and J by 8 bases; unmatched bases: 6. The germline V gene has CDR1 MNHEY and CDR2 SMNVEV (reference sequence). In nucleotides, the CDR3 is TGTGCCACCCTGACAGGGGCGGGCTACACCTTC. It codes for CATLTGAGYTF.

V is TRBV7-9 and J is TRBJ2-1; D is undetermined. The CDR3 has 16 amino acids. Germline V gene lookup returns CDR1 SEHNR and CDR2 FQNEAQ (reference sequence). V was pared by 1 base and J by 0 bases, with 10 bases between. CDR3 region: CASSLGFGSSYNEQFF. The CDR3 coding sequence is TGTGCCAGCAGCTTAGGCTTCGGTAGCTCCTACAATGAGCAGTTCTTC.

The V call is TRBV23-1, the J call TRBJ1-6; D is ambiguous. TRBV23-1 qualifies as an ORF whose function is uncertain. Trimming left V 4 bases short and J 7 bases short, with 20 bases between. CDR3 size: 17 residues. The CDR3 is CASSRGGGKEANSPLHF. As DNA, the CDR3 is TGCGCCAGCAGTCGCGGCGGCGGGAAGGAGGCGAATTCACCCCTCCACTTT.

The DNA for the CDR3 is TGTGCCAGCAGTTTATTTCAGATTTATCAGCCCCAGCATTTT. Translation gives CASSLFQIYQPQHF. The chain has TRBV28 and TRBJ1-5; no clear D gene. The CDR3 is 14 amino acids. The germline V gene encodes CDR1 MDHEN and CDR2 SYDVKM. The V end lost 1 base, the J end lost 5 bases, and 9 bases lay between the germline ends.

The gene calls are TRBV13 and TRBJ2-2, with a possible D match to TRBD1 (5 bases). The CDR3 sequence is 15 residues long. The V end was cut by 3 bases, the J end by 1 base, with 9 bases between. Germline V gene sequence: CDR1 PRHDT, CDR2 FYEKMQ (reference sequence). The CDR3 sequence: CASSFERGNTGELFF. CDR3 sequence (DNA): TGTGCCAGCAGCTTCGAAAGGGGGAACACCGGGGAGCTGTTTTTT.

The chain combines TRBV4-3 with TRBJ2-7; D may be TRBD1 or TRBD2 (5 bases each). The CDR3 is 15 residues long. Germline V gene lookup returns CDR1 LGHNA and CDR2 YSLEER. Trimming left V 0 bases short and J 1 base short, with 10 bases between. Here the CDR3 reads CASSQERGRSYEQYF. The CDR3 DNA reads TGCGCCAGCAGCCAAGAGAGGGGAAGATCCTACGAGCAGTACTTC.

The rearrangement links TRBV15 to TRBJ1-1; maybe TRBD1 (6 bases). The CDR3 has 15 residues. Germline CDR1 is LNHNV and CDR2 is YYDKDF (reference sequence). Between the trimmed V and J ends, which lost 4 bases and 1 base, there was a span of 13 bases. CDR3 nucleotides: TGTGCCACCAGCACCTACAGGGAAGCGAACACTGAAGCTTTCTTT. Translated, it gives CATSTYREANTEAFF. Drawing the rest from reference TRBV15 and TRBJ1-1, the complete variable domain is DAMVIQNPRYQVTQFGKPVTLSCSQTLNHNVMYWYQQKSSQAPKLLFHYYDKDFNNEADTPDNFQSRRPNTSFCFLDIRSPGLGDTAMYLCATSTYREANTEAFFGQGTRLTVV.

V usage is TRBV4-1 and J usage is TRBJ1-5, with TRBD1 as a possible D gene (6 bases). This CDR3 is built from 18 residues. Trimming removed 0 bases at V and 1 base at J, with 16 bases between. Looked up from germline, CDR1 is MGHRA and CDR2 is YSYEKL. This chain's CDR3 is CASSQDWVGGLSNQPQHF. The CDR3 coding sequence is TGCGCCAGCAGCCAAGATTGGGTAGGGGGTCTGAGCAATCAGCCCCAGCATTTT.

J is TRBJ2-1 and V is TRBV29-1; D gene uncertain. The CDR3 extends over 10 amino acids. Germline V CDR1 and CDR2: SQVTM, ANQGSEA. V lost 7 bases and J 6 bases, leaving 7 bases between the germline ends. The CDR3 DNA is TGCAGCGCCCGTCCCAATGAGCAGTTCTTC. Amino acids: CSARPNEQFF.

The chain links TRBV5-4 to TRBJ2-7; no clear D gene. The CDR3 contains 15 residues. Germline CDR1 is SGHNT and CDR2 is YYREEE (reference sequence). V gave up 0 bases and J gave up 2 bases, with 12 bases separating them. CDR3 protein: CASSLAVGVPYEQYF. In DNA form, the CDR3 reads TGTGCCAGCAGCTTGGCCGTGGGCGTCCCCTACGAGCAGTACTTC.

The V call is TRBV27, the J call TRBJ2-1, with a weak D call TRBD1 (6 bases). The CDR3 consists of 16 residues. CDR1 and CDR2 (germline): MNHEY, SMNVEV (reference sequence). V was cut by 0 bases and J by 3 bases, with 12 bases left in between. CDR3 in amino acids: CASSLSGGPIYNEQFF. For the CDR3, the DNA is TGTGCCAGCAGTTTATCAGGGGGACCGATCTACAATGAGCAGTTCTTC.

The V gene is TRBV4-1, the J gene TRBJ1-4; 7 positions match TRBD1. The CDR3 contains 16 residues. V was pared by 3 bases and J by 4 bases, with 8 bases of the junction left unmatched. Germline V lookup: CDR1 MGHRA, CDR2 YSYEKL. CDR3 nucleotides: TGCGCCAGCAGCCAGGATCAGGGGGTGGGTAATGAAAAACTGTTTTTT. It specifies CASSQDQGVGNEKLFF.

This clone was counted a single time. The chain links TRBV10-2 to TRBJ1-2; 8 bases align to TRBD1. Germline V gene sequence: CDR1 WSHSY, CDR2 SAAADI. J gave up 6 bases and V 9 bases, and 0 bases lay outside the gene matches. The CDR3 runs to 10 residues. The CDR3: CARQGDGYTF. Written as DNA, the CDR3 is TGCGCCAGACAGGGGGATGGCTACACCTTC.

This clone was observed once. The V and J genes are TRBV27 and TRBJ2-5, with D possibly being TRBD2 (5 bases). V was pared by 3 bases and J by 2 bases, with 13 bases between. The CDR3 runs to 15 residues. CDR1 is MNHEY, CDR2 SMNVEV, per germline (reference sequence). The CDR3 loop reads CASSLMRVSQETQYF. The CDR3 bases are TGTGCCAGCAGTTTGATGAGGGTCTCTCAAGAGACCCAGTACTTC.

The chain links TRBV15 to TRBJ2-5, with TRBD2 matching 11 bases. The CDR3 runs 16 residues. Losses at the gene ends were 4 bases for V and 4 bases for J; bases not matched to a gene: 8. CDR1 is LNHNV, CDR2 YYDKDF, per germline (reference sequence). DNA for the CDR3: TGTGCCACCAGCACCTTAGCGGGGGGGCCTAGAGAGACCCAGTACTTC. The encoded protein is CATSTLAGGPRETQYF.

The chain recombines TRBV6-5 with TRBJ2-3, with D perhaps TRBD2 (6 bases). With 6 bases removed from V and 4 bases from J, the gap between germline ends came to 14 bases. Per the germline V gene, CDR1 is MNHEY and CDR2 is SVGAGI. This CDR3 is built from 14 residues. In nucleotides, the CDR3 is TGTGCCAGCAGCTACGGCGGGGAGTCAGATACGCAGTATTTT. Translated: CASSYGGESDTQYF.

Notes on this clone: At the DNA level, this CDR3 is encoded by other sequences in the same sample as well. V usage is TRBV5-5 and J usage is TRBJ1-3; 7 positions match TRBD1. V lost 0 bases to trimming and J lost 3 bases; unmatched junction nucleotides: 6. This CDR3 spans 16 amino acids. Germline V gene sequence: CDR1 SGHKS, CDR2 YYEKEE (reference sequence). The CDR3 loop reads CASSLEPQGSGNTIYF. DNA of the CDR3: TGTGCCAGCAGCTTGGAACCACAGGGGAGTGGAAACACCATATATTTT.

Concerning this clone: Other nucleotide sequences in the sample specify the same CDR3. The chain is built from TRBV6-5 and TRBJ1-1, with D perhaps TRBD1 (6 bases). CDR3 length: 14 amino acids. The ends were cut back, 3 bases at V and 2 bases at J, with 10 bases in the middle. Germline loops: CDR1 MNHEY, CDR2 SVGAGI. The CDR3, as DNA: TGTGCCAGCAGTTATGGCAGGGGAAACACTGAAGCTTTCTTT. Translating it yields CASSYGRGNTEAFF.

V usage is TRBV5-6 and J usage is TRBJ2-3; D remains ambiguous. Germline V gene lookup returns CDR1 SGHDT and CDR2 YYEEEE. V was cut by 4 bases and J by 6 bases, with 12 bases left in between. The CDR3 runs 13 residues. The CDR3 DNA sequence: TGTGCCAGCAGCGATATTAGTGAGGATACGCAGTATTTT. This gives the protein CASSDISEDTQYF.

Comment on this clone: Other nucleotide sequences in the sample specify the same CDR3. The chain couples TRBV10-2 to TRBJ2-7; D ambiguous. This CDR3 has 12 residues. The germline V and J ends were trimmed by 6 bases and 1 base, with 7 bases remaining between them. Germline CDR1 and CDR2: WSHSY and SAAADI. CDR3 sequence reads: CASSPGSYEQYF. Written as DNA, the CDR3 is TGCGCCAGCAGCCCAGGTTCCTACGAGCAGTACTTC.

Notes on this clone: Other DNA sequences from this sample encode an identical CDR3 as well. The chain links TRBV2 to TRBJ1-1; D is unclear. Germline lookup yields CDR1 SNHLY and CDR2 FYNNEI. There are 12 residues in the CDR3. The V end lost 1 base, the J end lost 3 bases, and 3 bases lay between the germline ends. The chain's CDR3 is CASSEVYTEAFF. The CDR3 DNA reads TGTGCCAGCAGTGAAGTGTACACTGAAGCTTTCTTT.

This chain connects TRBV9 to TRBJ1-1; D possibly corresponds to TRBD1 (5 bases). This CDR3 region has 18 residues. CDR1 is SGDLS and CDR2 is YYNGEE in the germline V gene. The V end lost 0 bases, the J end lost 4 bases, and 22 bases lay between the germline ends. CDR3 sequence (DNA): TGTGCCAGCAGCGTAGTCGGGACCCCGTTTGGTTTAGGCACTGAAGCTTTCTTT. This gives the protein CASSVVGTPFGLGTEAFF.

A word on this clone: Distinct nucleotide sequences in the sample also encode this CDR3. The rearrangement links TRBV2 to TRBJ2-7, with D hard to call. The V gene lost 2 bases and the J gene lost 3 bases, with 8 bases spanning the gap. Looked up from germline, CDR1 is SNHLY and CDR2 is FYNNEI. The CDR3 spans 13 residues. DNA for the CDR3: TGTGCCAGCAGTGAATTTTCGCACTACGAGCAGTACTTC. As protein: CASSEFSHYEQYF.